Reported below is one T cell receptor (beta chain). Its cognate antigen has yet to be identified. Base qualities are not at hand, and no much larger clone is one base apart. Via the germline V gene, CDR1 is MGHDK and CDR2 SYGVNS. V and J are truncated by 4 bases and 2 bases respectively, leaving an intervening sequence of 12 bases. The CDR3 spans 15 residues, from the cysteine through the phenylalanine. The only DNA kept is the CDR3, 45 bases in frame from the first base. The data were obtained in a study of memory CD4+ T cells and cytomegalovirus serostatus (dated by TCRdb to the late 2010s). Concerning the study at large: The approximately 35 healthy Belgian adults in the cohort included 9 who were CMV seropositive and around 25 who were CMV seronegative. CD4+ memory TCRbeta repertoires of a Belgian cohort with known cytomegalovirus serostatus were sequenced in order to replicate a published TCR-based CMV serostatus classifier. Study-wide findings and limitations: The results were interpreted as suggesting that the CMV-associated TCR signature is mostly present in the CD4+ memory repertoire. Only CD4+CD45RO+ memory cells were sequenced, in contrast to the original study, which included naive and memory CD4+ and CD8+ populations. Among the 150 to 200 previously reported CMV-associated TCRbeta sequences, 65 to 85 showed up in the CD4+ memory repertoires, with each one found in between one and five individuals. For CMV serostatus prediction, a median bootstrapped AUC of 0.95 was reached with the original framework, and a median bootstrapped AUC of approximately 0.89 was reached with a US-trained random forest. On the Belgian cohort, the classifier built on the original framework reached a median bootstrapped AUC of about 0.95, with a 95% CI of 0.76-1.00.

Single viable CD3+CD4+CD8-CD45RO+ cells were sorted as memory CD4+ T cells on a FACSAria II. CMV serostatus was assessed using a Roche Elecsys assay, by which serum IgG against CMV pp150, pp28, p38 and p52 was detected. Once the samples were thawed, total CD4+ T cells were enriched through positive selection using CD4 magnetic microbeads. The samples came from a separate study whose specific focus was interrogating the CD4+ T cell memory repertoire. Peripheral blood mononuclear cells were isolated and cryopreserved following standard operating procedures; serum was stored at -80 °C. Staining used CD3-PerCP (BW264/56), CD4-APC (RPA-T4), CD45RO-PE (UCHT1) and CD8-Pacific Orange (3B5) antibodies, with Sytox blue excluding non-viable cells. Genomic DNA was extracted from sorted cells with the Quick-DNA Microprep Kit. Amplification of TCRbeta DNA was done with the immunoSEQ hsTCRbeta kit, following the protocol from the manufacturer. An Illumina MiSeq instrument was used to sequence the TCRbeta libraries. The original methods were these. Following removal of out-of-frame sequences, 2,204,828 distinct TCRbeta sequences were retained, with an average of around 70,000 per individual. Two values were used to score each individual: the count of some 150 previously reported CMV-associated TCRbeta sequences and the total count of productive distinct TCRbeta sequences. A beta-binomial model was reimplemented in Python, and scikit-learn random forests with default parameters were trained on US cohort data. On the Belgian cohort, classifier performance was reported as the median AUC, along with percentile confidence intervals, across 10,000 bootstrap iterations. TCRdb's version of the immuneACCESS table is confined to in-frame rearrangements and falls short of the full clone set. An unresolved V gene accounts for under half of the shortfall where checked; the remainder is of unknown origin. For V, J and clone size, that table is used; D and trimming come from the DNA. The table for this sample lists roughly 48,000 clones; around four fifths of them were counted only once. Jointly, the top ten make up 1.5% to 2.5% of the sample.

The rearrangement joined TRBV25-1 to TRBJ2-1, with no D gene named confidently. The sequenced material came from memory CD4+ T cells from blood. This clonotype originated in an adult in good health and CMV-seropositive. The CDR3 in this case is CASSATLRPYNEQFF. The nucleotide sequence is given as TGTGCCAGCAGTGCCACATTGCGGCCCTACAATGAGCAGTTCTTC.